Included here is one T cell receptor (beta chain) sequence, with context. Profiling relied on immunoSEQ multiplex PCR, and the TCRdb table lists in-frame clones only, not all of them. Of around 300,000 clones listed, about 82% are singletons. This record comes from a study of blood T cell repertoires in COVID-19. Study context: The analysed material was cDNA or gDNA that came from T cells, B-cell-depleted T cells, or PBMCs.

Germline loops: CDR1 SNHLY, CDR2 FYNNEI. Between the trimmed V and J ends, which lost 8 bases and 0 bases, there was a span of 13 bases. The CDR3 is 14 residues long. This receptor was identified in a human donor in a cohort sampled during active COVID-19. The chain recombines TRBV2 with TRBJ1-1; tentatively, D is TRBD1 (5 bases). Sequencing was carried out using peripheral blood. The CDR3 region is CASANWGVNTEAFF. As DNA, the CDR3 is TGTGCCAGCGCGAACTGGGGGGTGAACACTGAAGCTTTCTTT.